This T cell receptor (beta chain) appears in the sequencing data of a study of T cells after posttransplantation cyclophosphamide. General study points: Donor CD8+ memory clones often dominated recipient blood repertoires at later times.

The CDR3 consists of 14 residues. Germline V lookup: CDR1 PRHDT, CDR2 FYEKMQ (reference sequence). The V and J ends lost 2 bases and 4 bases respectively, with 11 bases between them. This clone has at least ten counts. Its cognate antigen is unknown. The related graft donor's blood sample was taken on the day of bone marrow donation. Generated by immunoSEQ multiplex PCR, the TCRdb table keeps only in-frame clones and is missing some. The repertoire shows 20,000 to 25,000 clones, none seen only once; the top ten take about 4.2%. The sample was PBMCs. The TCR sequence derives from a woman in her fifties or sixties in good health, CMV-negative, and a related stem cell transplant donor. The rearrangement joins TRBV13 to TRBJ1-2; maybe TRBD1 (5 bases). The CDR3 DNA reads as TGTGCCAGCAGCTTACAGGGCTCGCGCTATGGCTACACCTTC. Translated, it gives CASSLQGSRYGYTF.